Listed below are T cell receptor beta chains from one sample, sequenced in a study of CD8+ T cells in alopecia areata. Repertoires were generated with immunoSEQ multiplex PCR, while TCRdb's copy carries only in-frame clones and drops some. The data hold some 110,000 clones, with about 59% observed a single time. Sequences were derived from CD8+ T cells sorted from blood, sampled at week 24, from a patient treated with tofacitinib. The source is a human donor with alopecia areata. The CDR3 runs from the conserved cysteine through the conserved F or W. The D gene is left open where the match is weak. Expanded clones are given a class, and other clones once, few, many or no size at all.

d_gene | abundance | j_gene | v_gene | CDR3aa | CDR3nt
TRBD1 | - | TRBJ2-7 | TRBV7-9 | CATGNGDRGYEQYF | TGTGCCACCGGGAACGGGGACAGGGGGTACGAGCAGTACTTC
TRBD1 | - | TRBJ2-7 | TRBV9 | CASSPTPGTGERIQYF | TGTGCCAGCAGCCCTACACCCGGGACAGGGGAGAGGATACAGTACTTC
TRBD2 | - | TRBJ2-3 | TRBV6-4 | CASSEVAGSTDTQYF | TGTGCCAGCAGTGAGGTAGCGGGAAGCACAGATACGCAGTATTTT
TRBD2 | - | TRBJ2-3 | TRBV6-5 | CASRRGGGDTQYF | TGTGCCAGCAGGCGGGGGGGCGGAGATACGCAGTATTTT
TRBD2 | - | TRBJ2-1 | TRBV13 | CASSPGGGGSDEQFF | TGTGCCAGCAGCCCCGGGGGCGGGGGGTCGGATGAGCAGTTCTTC
TRBD1 | - | TRBJ2-5 | TRBV2 | CASRDRFQETQYF | TGTGCCAGCAGGGACAGGTTCCAAGAGACCCAGTACTTC
- | few | TRBJ2-1 | TRBV6-5 | CASSLSNEQFF | TGTGCCAGCAGTTTGAGCAATGAGCAGTTCTTC
TRBD1 | few | TRBJ1-2 | TRBV5-6 | CASSWTGQYGYTF | TGTGCCAGCAGCTGGACAGGGCAGTATGGCTACACCTTC
- | - | TRBJ1-5 | TRBV2 | CASSVWTDSNQPQHF | TGTGCCAGCAGTGTATGGACAGATAGCAATCAGCCCCAGCATTTT
TRBD2 | - | TRBJ2-3 | TRBV9 | CASSPWTSGDTQYF | TGTGCCAGCAGCCCCTGGACTAGCGGTGATACGCAGTATTTT
- | few | TRBJ1-1 | TRBV5-1 | CASSSLAQMNTEAFF | TGTGCCAGCAGCAGTCTGGCACAGATGAACACTGAAGCTTTCTTT
- | - | TRBJ2-3 | TRBV4-1 | CASSQEPGLQPTDTQYF | TGCGCCAGCAGCCAAGAACCCGGACTACAACCCACAGATACGCAGTATTTT
- | - | TRBJ2-6 | TRBV5-6 | CASRLPTGRTGANVLTF | TGTGCCAGCAGACTGCCGACAGGACGCACTGGGGCCAACGTCCTGACTTTC
- | few | TRBJ2-7 | TRBV7-3 | CASKLEGDSSYEQYF | TGTGCCAGCAAGTTGGAGGGGGACAGCTCCTACGAGCAGTACTTC
- | - | TRBJ2-1 | TRBV6-6 | CASSYSGNEQFF | TGTGCCAGCAGTTACTCTGGGAATGAGCAGTTCTTC
TRBD1 | few | TRBJ2-5 | TRBV6-5 | CASSYDREETQYF | TGTGCCAGCAGTTACGACAGGGAAGAGACCCAGTACTTC
- | - | TRBJ1-2 | TRBV29-1 | CSVDPVRFLDYGYTF | TGCAGCGTTGACCCGGTCAGATTCCTGGACTATGGCTACACCTTC
- | - | TRBJ1-3 | TRBV5-6 | CASSRIGATGNTIYF | TGTGCCAGCAGCCGAATCGGGGCTACGGGAAACACCATATATTTT
- | - | TRBJ2-2 | TRBV7-9 | CASSLALTGELFF | TGTGCCAGCAGCTTAGCGCTTACCGGGGAGCTGTTTTTT
TRBD1 | - | TRBJ1-5 | TRBV12-5 | CASGPDRGWNQPQHF | TGTGCTAGTGGCCCGGACAGGGGGTGGAATCAGCCCCAGCATTTT
TRBD1 | - | TRBJ2-3 | TRBV13 | CASSGRDRVTDTQYF | TGTGCCAGCAGCGGCCGGGACAGGGTCACAGATACGCAGTATTTT
- | few | TRBJ1-1 | TRBV30 | CAWGWNEAFF | TGTGCCTGGGGTTGGAATGAAGCTTTCTTT
- | - | TRBJ2-7 | TRBV4-2 | CASSQEEVPANEQYF | TGTGCCAGCAGCCAAGAGGAAGTGCCTGCTAACGAGCAGTACTTC
TRBD1 | many | TRBJ1-5 | TRBV4-3 | CASSQDRGNSNQPQHF | TGCGCCAGCAGCCAGGACAGGGGGAATAGCAATCAGCCCCAGCATTTT
TRBD2 | few | TRBJ2-2 | TRBV7-9 | CASSLASGLAGTGELFF | TGTGCCAGCAGCTTAGCCTCGGGACTAGCGGGCACCGGGGAGCTGTTTTTT
TRBD1 | - | TRBJ1-1 | TRBV30 | CAFTGGRNTEAFF | TGTGCCTTTACAGGGGGCAGGAACACTGAAGCTTTCTTT
TRBD1 | - | TRBJ1-4 | TRBV7-9 | CASSLGQGLTGSEKLFF | TGTGCCAGCAGCCTAGGACAGGGCTTGACGGGGAGTGAAAAACTGTTTTTT
- | - | TRBJ1-1 | TRBV11-2 | CASSPPKGRGGNTEAFF | TGTGCCAGCAGCCCTCCTAAGGGGAGGGGCGGGAACACTGAAGCTTTCTTT
TRBD1 | - | TRBJ2-7 | TRBV9 | CASSVALGTGLYEQYF | TGTGCCAGCAGCGTAGCTCTGGGGACAGGTCTTTACGAGCAGTACTTC
TRBD1 | - | TRBJ1-1 | TRBV2 | CASIRNRGAFF | TGTGCCAGCATTAGGAACAGGGGAGCTTTCTTT
TRBD1 | - | TRBJ1-1 | TRBV10-3 | CAIRRGHIGGMNTEAFF | TGTGCCATCCGACGGGGGCACATAGGGGGCATGAACACTGAAGCTTTCTTT
- | few | TRBJ2-1 | TRBV28 | CASSLHHSDEQFF | TGTGCCAGCAGTTTGCATCATTCTGATGAGCAGTTCTTC
- | - | TRBJ2-7 | TRBV6-6 | CASSSIISDNEQYF | TGTGCCAGCAGTTCGATTATCTCTGACAACGAGCAGTACTTC
- | few | TRBJ1-4 | TRBV5-1 | CASSLLGGSEKLFF | TGCGCCAGCAGCTTGTTAGGAGGAAGCGAAAAACTGTTTTTT
- | few | TRBJ1-2 | TRBV2 | CAIYRDPGGGYTF | TGTGCCATCTACCGGGACCCAGGTGGGGGCTACACCTTC
- | - | TRBJ1-2 | TRBV6-1 | CASSDGGGGNYGYTF | TGTGCCAGCAGTGATGGAGGCGGCGGAAACTATGGCTACACCTTC
- | - | TRBJ2-7 | TRBV7-2 | CASSFLRKKDYEQYF | TGTGCCAGCAGCTTTCTCCGGAAGAAGGACTACGAGCAGTACTTC
- | few | TRBJ2-1 | TRBV27 | CASSLSPGMNEQFF | TGTGCCAGCAGTTTATCCCCAGGGATGAATGAGCAGTTCTTC
- | - | TRBJ2-5 | TRBV5-6 | CASSWTDQETQYF | TGTGCCAGCAGCTGGACGGACCAAGAGACCCAGTACTTC
- | - | TRBJ1-1 | TRBV5-6 | CASSADMSNTEAFF | TGTGCCAGCAGCGCCGACATGTCGAACACTGAAGCTTTCTTT
- | - | TRBJ2-3 | TRBV5-1 | CASKWSYTDTQYF | TGCGCCAGCAAGTGGTCTTACACAGATACGCAGTATTTT
- | - | TRBJ2-5 | TRBV7-9 | CASSLEGEETQYF | TGTGCCAGCAGCTTGGAGGGGGAAGAGACCCAGTACTTC
- | - | TRBJ1-6 | TRBV7-2 | CASSPDGIEAFPLHF | TGTGCCAGCAGCCCGGACGGGATAGAAGCTTTTCCCCTCCACTTT
- | few | TRBJ1-5 | TRBV6-1 | CASSEGGGNQPQHF | TGTGCCAGCAGTGAAGGAGGCGGCAATCAGCCCCAGCATTTT
- | - | TRBJ2-7 | TRBV19 | CASSGQPMEQYF | TGTGCCAGTTCCGGACAGCCCATGGAGCAGTACTTC
- | - | TRBJ1-3 | TRBV5-6 | CASSLFDASSGNTIYF | TGTGCCAGCAGCTTGTTCGACGCAAGCTCTGGAAACACCATATATTTT
TRBD1 | - | TRBJ2-5 | TRBV27 | CASSSATQGGRKTQYF | TGTGCCAGCAGTTCTGCCACACAGGGGGGACGTAAGACCCAGTACTTC
- | few | TRBJ2-1 | TRBV11-1 | CASSLGAYNEQFF | TGTGCCAGCAGCTTAGGGGCTTACAATGAGCAGTTCTTC